This TCR beta chain originates from a study of early T cells in non-severe SARS-CoV-2 infection. Study details: Whole-blood bulk RNA, unsorted, was sequenced, and chains were unpaired. Study results and limitations: VDJdb matching skewed toward anti-spike CD8 responses, missing private and CD4 specificities.

Each CDR3 protein is one row after TCRdb ran MiXCR on the 5' RACE reads. The sample yields approximately 22,000 distinct CDR3 sequences, around 4.6% seen once. This CDR3 region has 12 residues. The V gene's germline CDR1 is SEHNR and CDR2 FQNEAQ (reference sequence). V gave up 5 bases and J gave up 5 bases, with 6 bases separating them. This clonotype was seen only a few times. Its antigen is unidentified. The sequencing sample was made of whole blood. The V gene is TRBV7-9, the J gene TRBJ2-2; D remains ambiguous. The receptor's source is an adult who was a healthcare worker with PCR-confirmed SARS-CoV-2 infection or an uninfected control (not recorded which). The CDR3 sequence is CASSINTGELFF. CDR3 coding DNA: TGTGCCAGCAGCATAAATACCGGGGAGCTGTTTTTT.